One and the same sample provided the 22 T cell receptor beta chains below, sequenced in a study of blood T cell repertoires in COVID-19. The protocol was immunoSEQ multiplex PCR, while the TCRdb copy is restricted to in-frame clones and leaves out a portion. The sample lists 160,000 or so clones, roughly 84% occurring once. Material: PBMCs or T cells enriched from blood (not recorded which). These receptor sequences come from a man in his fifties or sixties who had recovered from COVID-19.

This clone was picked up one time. As DNA, the CDR3 is TGTGCCACCAGCCCCCGCCGATCGGGGGGCAATGAGCAGTTCTTC. It translates to CATSPRRSGGNEQFF. V gene TRBV24-1 combines with J gene TRBJ2-1, with 7 bases identical to TRBD2. From germline, CDR1 is KGHDR and CDR2 SFDVKD. The CDR3 has 15 residues. The V segment lost 7 bases and the J segment 6 bases; nucleotides outside the gene matches: 11.

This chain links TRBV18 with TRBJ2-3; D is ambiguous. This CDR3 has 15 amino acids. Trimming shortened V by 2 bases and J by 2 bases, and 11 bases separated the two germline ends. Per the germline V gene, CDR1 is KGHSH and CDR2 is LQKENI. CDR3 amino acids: CASSPNSLVTDTQYF. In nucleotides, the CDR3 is TGTGCCAGCTCACCAAACAGTCTTGTCACAGATACGCAGTATTTT.

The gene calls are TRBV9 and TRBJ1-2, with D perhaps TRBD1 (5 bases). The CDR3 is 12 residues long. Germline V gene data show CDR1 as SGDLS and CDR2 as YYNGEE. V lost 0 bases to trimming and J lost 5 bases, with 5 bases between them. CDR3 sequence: CASSVEGYGYTF. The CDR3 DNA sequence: TGTGCCAGCAGCGTAGAGGGGTATGGCTACACCTTC.

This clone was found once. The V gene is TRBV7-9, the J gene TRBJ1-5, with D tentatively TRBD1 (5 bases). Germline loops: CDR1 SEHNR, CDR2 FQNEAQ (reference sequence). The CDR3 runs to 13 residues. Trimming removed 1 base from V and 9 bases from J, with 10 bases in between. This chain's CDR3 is CASSLEGLGPQHF. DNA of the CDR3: TGTGCCAGCAGCTTAGAGGGGCTGGGGCCCCAGCATTTT. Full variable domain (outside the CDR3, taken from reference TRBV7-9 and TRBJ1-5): DTGVSQNPRHKITKRGQNVTFRCDPISEHNRLYWYRQTLGQGPEFLTYFQNEAQLEKSRLLSDRFSAERPKGSFSTLEIQRTEQGDSAMYLCASSLEGLGPQHFGDGTRLSIL.

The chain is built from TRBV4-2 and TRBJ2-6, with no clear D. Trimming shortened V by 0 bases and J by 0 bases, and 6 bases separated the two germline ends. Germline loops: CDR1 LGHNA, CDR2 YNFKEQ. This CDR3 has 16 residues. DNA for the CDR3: TGTGCCAGCAGCCAAGATAAGAGCTCTGGGGCCAACGTCCTGACTTTC. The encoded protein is CASSQDKSSGANVLTF.

The CDR3 loop reads CASSYVTGNSPLHF. CDR3 in DNA: TGTGCCAGCAGTTACGTGACAGGGAATTCACCCCTCCACTTT. This rearrangement joins TRBV6-5 to TRBJ1-6; 7 bases agree with TRBD1. The V and J ends lost 2 bases and 7 bases, in that order; junction bases with no gene match: 2. Germline V gene lookup returns CDR1 MNHEY and CDR2 SVGAGI. This CDR3 has 14 residues.

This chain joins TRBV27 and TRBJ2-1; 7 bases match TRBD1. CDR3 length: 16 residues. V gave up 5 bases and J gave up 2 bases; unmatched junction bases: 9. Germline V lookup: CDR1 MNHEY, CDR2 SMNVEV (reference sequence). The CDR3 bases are TGTGCCAGCAGTCCCAAATCGACAGGGACCTACAATGAGCAGTTCTTC. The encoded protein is CASSPKSTGTYNEQFF.

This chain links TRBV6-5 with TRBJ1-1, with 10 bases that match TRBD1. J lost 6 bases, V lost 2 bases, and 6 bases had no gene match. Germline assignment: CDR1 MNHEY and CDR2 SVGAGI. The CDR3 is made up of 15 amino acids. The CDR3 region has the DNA TGTGCCAGCAGTTACCCGACAGGGGGCAAAGCTGAAGCTTTCTTT. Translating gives CASSYPTGGKAEAFF.

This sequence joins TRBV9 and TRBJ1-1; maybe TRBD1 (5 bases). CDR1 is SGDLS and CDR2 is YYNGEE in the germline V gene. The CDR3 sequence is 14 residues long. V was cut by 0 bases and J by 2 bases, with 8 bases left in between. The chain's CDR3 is CASSVARGNTEAFF. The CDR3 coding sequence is TGTGCCAGCAGCGTAGCAAGGGGAAACACTGAAGCTTTCTTT.

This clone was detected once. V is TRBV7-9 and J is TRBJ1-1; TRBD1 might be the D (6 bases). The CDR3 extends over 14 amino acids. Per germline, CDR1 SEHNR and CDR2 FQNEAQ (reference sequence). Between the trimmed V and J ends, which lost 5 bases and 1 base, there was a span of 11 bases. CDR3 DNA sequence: TGTGCCAGCAGCCCCGGGACACCGAACACTGAAGCTTTCTTT. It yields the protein CASSPGTPNTEAFF.

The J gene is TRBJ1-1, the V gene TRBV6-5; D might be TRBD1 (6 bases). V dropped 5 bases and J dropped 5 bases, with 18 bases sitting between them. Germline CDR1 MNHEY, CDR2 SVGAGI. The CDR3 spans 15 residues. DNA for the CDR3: TGTGCCAGCAGTCCCTTACAGGGTAGTCAAACTGAAGCTTTCTTT. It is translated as CASSPLQGSQTEAFF.

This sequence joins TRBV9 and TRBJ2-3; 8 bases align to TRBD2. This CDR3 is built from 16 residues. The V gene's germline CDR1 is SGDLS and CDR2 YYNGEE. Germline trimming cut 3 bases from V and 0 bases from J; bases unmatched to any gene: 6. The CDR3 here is CASSERGGPSTDTQYF. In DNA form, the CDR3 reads TGTGCCAGCAGCGAACGGGGGGGTCCGAGCACAGATACGCAGTATTTT.

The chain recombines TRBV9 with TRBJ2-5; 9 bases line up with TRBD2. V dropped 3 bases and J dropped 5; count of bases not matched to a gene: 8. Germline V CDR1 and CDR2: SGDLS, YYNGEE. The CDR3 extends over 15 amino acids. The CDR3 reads CASSAAGGLRETQYF. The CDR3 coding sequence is TGTGCCAGCAGCGCCGCGGGGGGGCTTAGGGAGACCCAGTACTTC.

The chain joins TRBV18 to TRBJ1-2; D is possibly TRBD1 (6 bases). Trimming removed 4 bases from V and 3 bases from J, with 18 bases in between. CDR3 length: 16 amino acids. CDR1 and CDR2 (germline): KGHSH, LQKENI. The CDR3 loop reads CASSLTGGRSDYGYTF. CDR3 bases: TGTGCCAGCTCACTAACGGGGGGGCGCTCGGACTATGGCTACACCTTC.

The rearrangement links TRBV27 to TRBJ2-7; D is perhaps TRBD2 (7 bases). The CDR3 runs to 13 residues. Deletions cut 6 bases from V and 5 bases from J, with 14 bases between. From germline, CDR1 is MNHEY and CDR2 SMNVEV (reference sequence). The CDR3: CASSPSGGNEQYF. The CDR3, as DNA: TGTGCCAGCAGCCCCTCGGGGGGCAACGAGCAGTACTTC.

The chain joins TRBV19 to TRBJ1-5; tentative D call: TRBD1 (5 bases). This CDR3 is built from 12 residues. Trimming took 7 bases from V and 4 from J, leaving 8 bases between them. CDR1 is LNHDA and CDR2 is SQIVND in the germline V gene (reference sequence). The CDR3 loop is CASNDRNQPQHF. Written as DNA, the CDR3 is TGTGCCAGTAATGACAGAAATCAGCCCCAGCATTTT.

The DNA of the CDR3 is TGCAGTGCTGGGGGGCAGCCCCAGCATTTT. As protein: CSAGGQPQHF. The V call is TRBV20-1, the J call TRBJ1-5; tentative D call: TRBD1 (5 bases). Trimming cost V 5 bases and J 7 bases, with 6 bases left between them. Germline V gene data show CDR1 as DFQATT and CDR2 as SNEGSKA (reference sequence). This CDR3 comprises 10 residues.

The CDR3 reads CASSSGTQKGDTQYF. CDR3 bases: TGTGCCAGCAGCTCCGGGACACAAAAGGGGGATACGCAGTATTTT. The chain combines TRBV5-8 with TRBJ2-3; tentatively, D is TRBD1 (6 bases). This CDR3 has 15 amino acids. Per germline, CDR1 SGHTS and CDR2 YDEGEE. Between the trimmed V and J ends, which lost 3 bases and 6 bases, there was a span of 17 bases.

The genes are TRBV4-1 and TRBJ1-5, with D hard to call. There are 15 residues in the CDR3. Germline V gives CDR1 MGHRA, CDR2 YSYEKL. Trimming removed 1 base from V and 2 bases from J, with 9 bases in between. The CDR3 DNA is TGCGCCAGCAGCCAAGTTGTTGCAGGCAATCAGCCCCAGCATTTT. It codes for CASSQVVAGNQPQHF.

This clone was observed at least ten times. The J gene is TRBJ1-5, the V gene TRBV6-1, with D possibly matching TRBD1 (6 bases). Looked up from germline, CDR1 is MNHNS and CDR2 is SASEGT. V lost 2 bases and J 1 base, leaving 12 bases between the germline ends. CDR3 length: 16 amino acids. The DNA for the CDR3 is TGTGCCAGCAGTGAATCCGGGGGGCGAAGCAATCAGCCCCAGCATTTT. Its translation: CASSESGGRSNQPQHF.

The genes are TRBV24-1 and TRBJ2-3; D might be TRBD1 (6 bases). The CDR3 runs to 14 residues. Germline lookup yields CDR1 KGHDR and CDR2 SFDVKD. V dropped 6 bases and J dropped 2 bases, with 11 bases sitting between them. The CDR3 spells CATSPGQNTDTQYF. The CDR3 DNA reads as TGTGCCACCAGTCCAGGACAGAACACAGATACGCAGTATTTT.

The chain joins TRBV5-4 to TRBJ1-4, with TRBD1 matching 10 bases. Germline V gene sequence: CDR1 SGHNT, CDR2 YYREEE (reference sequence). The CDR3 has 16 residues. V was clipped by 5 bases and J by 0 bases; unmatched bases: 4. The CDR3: CASSETGGATNEKLFF. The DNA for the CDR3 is TGTGCCAGCAGTGAGACAGGGGGCGCAACTAATGAAAAACTGTTTTTT.